This T cell receptor (beta chain) was documented in a study of blood T cell repertoires in COVID-19. In the study overall: Sample material is recorded as cDNA or gDNA derived from T cells, B-cell-depleted T cells, or PBMCs.

J lost 2 bases, V lost 7 bases, and 7 bases had no gene match. Germline V gene lookup returns CDR1 LNHDA and CDR2 SQIVND (reference sequence). The CDR3 has 14 residues. Original processing notes: By means of reference gene primer amplification, nucleated cell counts were estimated. Assay: immunoSEQ multiplex PCR; the TCRdb copy retains only in-frame clones and omits some. V and J calls and clone size are given by that table; D and trimming were obtained from the DNA. The repertoire holds 81,000 or so clones, with approximately 92% as singletons. The chain has TRBV19 and TRBJ2-5, with 7 bases lining up with TRBD1. Sequencing was carried out using peripheral blood. The TCR originated in a woman aged 55-70 years with active COVID-19. CDR3 nucleotide sequence: TGTGCCAGTACCCCGACAGGGACACAAGAGACCCAGTACTTC. Residues: CASTPTGTQETQYF.